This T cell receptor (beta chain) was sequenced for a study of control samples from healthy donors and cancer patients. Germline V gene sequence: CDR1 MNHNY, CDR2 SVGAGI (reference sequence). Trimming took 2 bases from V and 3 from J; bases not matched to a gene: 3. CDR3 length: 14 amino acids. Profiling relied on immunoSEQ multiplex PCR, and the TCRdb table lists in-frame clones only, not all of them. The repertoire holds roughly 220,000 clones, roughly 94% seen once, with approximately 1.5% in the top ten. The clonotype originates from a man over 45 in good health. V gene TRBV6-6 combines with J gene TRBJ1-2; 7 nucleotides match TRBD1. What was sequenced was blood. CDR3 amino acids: CASSYHTGDYGYTF. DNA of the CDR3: TGTGCCAGCAGTTACCACACAGGGGACTATGGCTACACCTTC.